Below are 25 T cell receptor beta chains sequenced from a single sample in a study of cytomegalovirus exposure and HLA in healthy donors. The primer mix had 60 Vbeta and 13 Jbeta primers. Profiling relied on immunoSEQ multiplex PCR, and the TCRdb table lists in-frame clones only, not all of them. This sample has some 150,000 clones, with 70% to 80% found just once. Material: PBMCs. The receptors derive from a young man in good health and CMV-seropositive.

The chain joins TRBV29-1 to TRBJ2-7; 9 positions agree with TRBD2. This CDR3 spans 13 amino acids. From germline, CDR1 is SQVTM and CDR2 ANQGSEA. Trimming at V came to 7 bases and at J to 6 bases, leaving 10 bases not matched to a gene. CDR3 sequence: CSGLSGRNTEQYF. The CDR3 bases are TGCAGCGGACTTAGCGGGAGAAATACCGAGCAGTACTTC.

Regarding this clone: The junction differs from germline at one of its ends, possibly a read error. This chain's CDR3 is CASSLEGGESFF. In nucleotides, the CDR3 is TGTGCCAGCAGCTTAGAAGGGGGTGAATCTTTCTTT. V gene TRBV7-9 combines with J gene TRBJ1-1; a possible D gene is TRBD1 (6 bases). The CDR3 contains 12 residues. CDR1 is SEHNR and CDR2 is FQNEAQ in the germline V gene (reference sequence). Based on the CDR3 plus reference TRBV7-9 and TRBJ1-1, the full variable domain is DTGVSQNPRHKITKRGQNVTFRCDPISEHNRLYWYRQTLGQGPEFLTYFQNEAQLEKSRLLSDRFSAERPKGSFSTLEIQRTEQGDSAMYLCASSLEGGESFFGQGTRLTVV.

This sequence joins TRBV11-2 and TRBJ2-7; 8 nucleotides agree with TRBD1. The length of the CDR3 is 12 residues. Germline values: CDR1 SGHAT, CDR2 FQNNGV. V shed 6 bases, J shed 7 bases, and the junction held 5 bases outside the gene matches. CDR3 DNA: TGTGCCAGCAGACTACAGGGGGGAGAGCAGTACTTC. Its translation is CASRLQGGEQYF. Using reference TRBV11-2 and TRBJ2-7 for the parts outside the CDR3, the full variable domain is EAGVAQSPRYKIIEKRQSVAFWCNPISGHATLYWYQQILGQGPKLLIQFQNNGVVDDSQLPKDRFSAERLKGVDSTLKIQPAKLEDSAVYLCASRLQGGEQYFGPGTRLTVT.

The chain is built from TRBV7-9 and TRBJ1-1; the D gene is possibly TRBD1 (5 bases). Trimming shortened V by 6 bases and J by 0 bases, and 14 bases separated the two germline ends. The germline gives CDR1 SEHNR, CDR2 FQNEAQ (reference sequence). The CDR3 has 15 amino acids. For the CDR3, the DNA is TGTGCCAGCAGACCAGGGACTATGATGAACACTGAAGCTTTCTTT. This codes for CASRPGTMMNTEAFF.

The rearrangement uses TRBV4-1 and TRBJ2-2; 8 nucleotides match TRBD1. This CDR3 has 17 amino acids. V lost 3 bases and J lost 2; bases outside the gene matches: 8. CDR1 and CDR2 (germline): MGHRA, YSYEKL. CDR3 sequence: CASSHDSGTGNTGELFF. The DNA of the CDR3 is TGCGCCAGCAGCCACGATTCCGGGACAGGTAACACCGGGGAGCTGTTTTTT.

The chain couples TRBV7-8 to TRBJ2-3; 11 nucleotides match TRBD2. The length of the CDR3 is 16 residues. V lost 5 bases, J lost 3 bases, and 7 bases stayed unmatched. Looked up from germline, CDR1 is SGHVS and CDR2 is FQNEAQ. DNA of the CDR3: TGTGCCAGCAGCGAGATACTAGCGGGGGTGACAGATACGCAGTATTTT. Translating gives CASSEILAGVTDTQYF. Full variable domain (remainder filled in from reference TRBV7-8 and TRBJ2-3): GAGVSQSPRYKVAKRGQDVALRCDPISGHVSLFWYQQALGQGPEFLTYFQNEAQLDKSGLPSDRFFAERPEGSVSTLKIQRTQQEDSAVYLCASSEILAGVTDTQYFGPGTRLTVL.

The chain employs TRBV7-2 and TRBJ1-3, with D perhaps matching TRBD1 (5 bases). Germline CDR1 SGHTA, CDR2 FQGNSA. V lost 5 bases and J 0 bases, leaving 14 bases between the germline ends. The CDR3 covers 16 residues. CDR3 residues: CASSPKQGFSGNTIYF. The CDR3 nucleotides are TGTGCCAGCAGCCCCAAGCAGGGTTTCTCTGGAAACACCATATATTTT. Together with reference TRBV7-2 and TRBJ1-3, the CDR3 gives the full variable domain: GAGVSQSPSNKVTEKGKDVELRCDPISGHTALYWYRQSLGQGLEFLIYFQGNSAPDKSGLPSDRFSAERTGGSVSTLTIQRTQQEDSAVYLCASSPKQGFSGNTIYFGEGSWLTVV.

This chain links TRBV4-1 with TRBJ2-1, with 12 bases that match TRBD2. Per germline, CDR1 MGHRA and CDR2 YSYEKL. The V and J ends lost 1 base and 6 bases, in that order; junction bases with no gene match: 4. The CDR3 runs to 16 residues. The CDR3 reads CASSQGVTSGSNEQFF. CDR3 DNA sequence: TGCGCCAGCAGCCAAGGGGTGACTAGCGGGAGCAATGAGCAGTTCTTC.

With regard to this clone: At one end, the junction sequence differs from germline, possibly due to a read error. CDR3 in DNA: TGTTCCAGCAGCCCCGGACAGGGGGCTTACGCGGAAGGCTACACCTTC. It codes for CSSSPGQGAYAEGYTF. This chain uses TRBV7-9 with TRBJ1-2, with 11 bases matching TRBD1. The CDR3 extends over 16 amino acids. Germline lookup yields CDR1 SEHNR and CDR2 FQNEAQ (reference sequence).

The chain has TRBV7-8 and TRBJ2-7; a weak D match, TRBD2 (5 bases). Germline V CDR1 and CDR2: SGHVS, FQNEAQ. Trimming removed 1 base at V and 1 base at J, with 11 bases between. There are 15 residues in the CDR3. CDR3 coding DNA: TGTGCCAGCAGCTTAGGGAGGACGCTTTCCTACGAGCAGTACTTC. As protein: CASSLGRTLSYEQYF. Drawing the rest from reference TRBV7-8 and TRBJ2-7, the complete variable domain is GAGVSQSPRYKVAKRGQDVALRCDPISGHVSLFWYQQALGQGPEFLTYFQNEAQLDKSGLPSDRFFAERPEGSVSTLKIQRTQQEDSAVYLCASSLGRTLSYEQYFGPGTRLTVT.

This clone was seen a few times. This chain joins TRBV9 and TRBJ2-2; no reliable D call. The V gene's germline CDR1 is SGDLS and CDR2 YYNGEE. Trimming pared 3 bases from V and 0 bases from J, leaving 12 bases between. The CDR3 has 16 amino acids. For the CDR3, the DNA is TGTGCCAGCAGCGGAGGTCAAGTATCGAACACCGGGGAGCTGTTTTTT. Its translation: CASSGGQVSNTGELFF.

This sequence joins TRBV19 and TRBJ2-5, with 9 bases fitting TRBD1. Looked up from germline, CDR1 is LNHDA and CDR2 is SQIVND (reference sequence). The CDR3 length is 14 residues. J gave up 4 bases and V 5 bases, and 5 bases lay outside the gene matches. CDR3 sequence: CASSYRGRGETQYF. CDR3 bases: TGTGCCAGTAGTTACAGGGGGCGTGGAGAGACCCAGTACTTC.

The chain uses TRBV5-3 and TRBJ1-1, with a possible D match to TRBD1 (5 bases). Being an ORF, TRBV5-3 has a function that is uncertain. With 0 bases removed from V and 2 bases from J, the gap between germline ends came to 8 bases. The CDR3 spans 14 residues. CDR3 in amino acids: CARSLGQPNTEAFF. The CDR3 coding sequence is TGTGCCAGAAGCTTGGGACAGCCTAACACTGAAGCTTTCTTT.

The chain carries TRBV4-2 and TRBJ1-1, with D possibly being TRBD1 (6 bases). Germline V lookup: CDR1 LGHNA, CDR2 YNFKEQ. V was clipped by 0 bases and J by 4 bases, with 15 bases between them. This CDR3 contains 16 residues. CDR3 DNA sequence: TGTGCCAGCAGCCAAGAGTGGTCAGGGGTGGGCACTGAAGCTTTCTTT. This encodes CASSQEWSGVGTEAFF.

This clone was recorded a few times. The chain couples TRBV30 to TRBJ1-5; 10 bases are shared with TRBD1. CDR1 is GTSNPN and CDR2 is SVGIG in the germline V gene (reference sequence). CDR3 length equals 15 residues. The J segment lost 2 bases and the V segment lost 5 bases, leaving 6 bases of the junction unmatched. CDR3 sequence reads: CAWDTGTGGNQPQHF. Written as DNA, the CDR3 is TGTGCCTGGGATACCGGGACAGGGGGCAATCAGCCCCAGCATTTT. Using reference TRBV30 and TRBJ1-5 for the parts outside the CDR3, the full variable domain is SQTIHQWPATLVQPVGSPLSLECTVEGTSNPNLYWYRQAAGRGLQLLFYSVGIGQISSEVPQNLSASRPQDRQFILSSKKLLLSDSGFYLCAWDTGTGGNQPQHFGDGTRLSIL.

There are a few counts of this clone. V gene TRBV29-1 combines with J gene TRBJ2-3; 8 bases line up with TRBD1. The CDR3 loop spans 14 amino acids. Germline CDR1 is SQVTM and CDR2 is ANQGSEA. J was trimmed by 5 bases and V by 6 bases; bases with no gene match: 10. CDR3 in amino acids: CSVAPGQGQDTQYF. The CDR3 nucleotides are TGCAGCGTCGCTCCCGGACAGGGTCAAGATACGCAGTATTTT.

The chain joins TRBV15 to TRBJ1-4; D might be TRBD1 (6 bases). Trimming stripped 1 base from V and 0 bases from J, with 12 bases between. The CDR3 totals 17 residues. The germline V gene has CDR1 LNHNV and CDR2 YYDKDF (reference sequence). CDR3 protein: CATSRGHSGATNEKLFF. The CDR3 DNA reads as TGTGCCACCAGCAGAGGTCATTCAGGGGCAACTAATGAAAAACTGTTTTTT.

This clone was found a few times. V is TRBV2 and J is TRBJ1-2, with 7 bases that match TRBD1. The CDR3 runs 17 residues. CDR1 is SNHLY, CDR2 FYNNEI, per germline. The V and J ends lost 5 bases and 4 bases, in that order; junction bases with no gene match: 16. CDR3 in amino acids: CASSPTGRQGLSYGYTF. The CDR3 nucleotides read TGTGCCAGCAGTCCCACGGGGAGACAGGGACTTTCCTATGGCTACACCTTC. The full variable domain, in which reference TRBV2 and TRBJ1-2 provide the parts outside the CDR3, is EPEVTQTPSHQVTQMGQEVILRCVPISNHLYFYWYRQILGQKVEFLVSFYNNEISEKSEIFDDQFSVERPDGSNFTLKIRSTKLEDSAMYFCASSPTGRQGLSYGYTFGSGTRLTVV.

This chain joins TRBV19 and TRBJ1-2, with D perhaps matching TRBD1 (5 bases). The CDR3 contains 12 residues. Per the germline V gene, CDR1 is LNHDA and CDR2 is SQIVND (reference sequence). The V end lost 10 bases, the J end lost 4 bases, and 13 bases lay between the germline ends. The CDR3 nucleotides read TGTGCCACCAGTGACAGTCTCTATGGCTACACCTTC. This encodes CATSDSLYGYTF.

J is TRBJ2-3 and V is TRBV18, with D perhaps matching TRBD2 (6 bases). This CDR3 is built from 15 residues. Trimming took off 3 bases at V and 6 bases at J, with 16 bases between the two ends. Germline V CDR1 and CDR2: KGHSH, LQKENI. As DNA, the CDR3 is TGTGCCAGCTCACCGTTCCGGGGGAATTCGGATACGCAGTATTTT. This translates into CASSPFRGNSDTQYF.

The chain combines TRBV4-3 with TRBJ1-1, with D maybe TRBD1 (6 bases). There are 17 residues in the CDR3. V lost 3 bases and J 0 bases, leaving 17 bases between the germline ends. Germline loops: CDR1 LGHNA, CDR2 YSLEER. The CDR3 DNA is TGCGCCAGCAGCCAGTACAGGGATGGAGTCATGAACACTGAAGCTTTCTTT. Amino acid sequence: CASSQYRDGVMNTEAFF.

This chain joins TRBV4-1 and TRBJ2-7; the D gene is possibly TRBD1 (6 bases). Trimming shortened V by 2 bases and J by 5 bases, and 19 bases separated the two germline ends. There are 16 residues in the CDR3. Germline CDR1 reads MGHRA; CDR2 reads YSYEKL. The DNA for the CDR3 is TGCGCCAGCAGCCAATATACCGGGAACAGGGTTCACGAGCAGTACTTC. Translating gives CASSQYTGNRVHEQYF.

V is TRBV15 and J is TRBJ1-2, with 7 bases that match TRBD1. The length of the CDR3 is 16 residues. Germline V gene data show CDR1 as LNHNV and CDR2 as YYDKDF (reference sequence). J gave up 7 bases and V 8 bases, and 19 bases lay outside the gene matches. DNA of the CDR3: TGTGCCACCCGAAGGGACAGATTCTCGGGAGGGGGTGGCTACACCTTC. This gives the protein CATRRDRFSGGGGYTF.

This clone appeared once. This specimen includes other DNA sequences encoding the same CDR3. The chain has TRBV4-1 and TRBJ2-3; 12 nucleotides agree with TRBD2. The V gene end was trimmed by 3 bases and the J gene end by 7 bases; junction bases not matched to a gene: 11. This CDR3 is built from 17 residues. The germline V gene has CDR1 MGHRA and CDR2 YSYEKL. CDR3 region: CASSQDSLAGGSNTQYF. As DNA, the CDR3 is TGCGCCAGCAGCCAGGATAGTCTAGCGGGAGGGTCAAATACGCAGTATTTT.

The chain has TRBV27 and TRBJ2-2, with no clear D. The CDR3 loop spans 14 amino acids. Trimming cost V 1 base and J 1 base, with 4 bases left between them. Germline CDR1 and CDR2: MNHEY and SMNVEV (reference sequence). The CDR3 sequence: CASSLYLNTGELFF. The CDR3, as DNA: TGTGCCAGCAGTTTATACTTGAACACCGGGGAGCTGTTTTTT.